The sequence of this TCR beta chain was determined in a study of a mutant IDH1 vaccine in newly diagnosed glioma. Looking at the study overall: Those enrolled had earlier been treated with radiotherapy, temozolomide, or both, mostly both.

General study results and limits: Among top peripheral T cell clonotypes, changes seemed unrelated to pseudoprogression.

Method: immunoSEQ multiplex PCR; TCRdb's copy keeps in-frame clones and lacks some. The sample lists around 60,000 clones; roughly 83% were seen once. Unmatched junction bases numbered 6, after V lost 1 base and J lost 1 base. Per germline, CDR1 SQVTM and CDR2 ANQGSEA. The CDR3 length is 15 residues. Comments on this clone: Its matching antigen is unknown.

The time point here: week 11, during vaccination. Vaccination comprised doses that each held 300 ug of mutant IDH1 20-mer peptide, plus topical imiquimod. The specimen comprised PBMCs, sampled from a glioma patient whose treatment included an IDH1 peptide vaccine. The clonotype was recovered from a woman aged 45-59 years with glioma. The rearrangement links TRBV29-1 to TRBJ2-7; 8 nucleotides line up with TRBD2. The CDR3 here is CSVEGGTGGSYEQYF. The CDR3 DNA sequence: TGCAGCGTTGAAGGTGGGACGGGAGGGTCCTACGAGCAGTACTTC.